The rows below give T cell receptor beta chains drawn from one sample of a study of cytomegalovirus exposure and HLA in healthy donors. The repertoire was sequenced with immunoSEQ multiplex PCR; TCRdb's copy has only in-frame clones and lacks some. Found here are some 190,000 clones, about three quarters of them singletons; the top ten hold about 1%. The specimen sequenced was PBMCs. The receptors originated from a woman aged 40 to 50 in good health and CMV-seronegative. The CDR3 runs from the conserved cysteine through the conserved F or W. A D gene is named only where the DNA matches it firmly. Clone size is stated in some rows and not others, as once, few, many or a class when expanded.

DNA	CDR3	J	size	D	V
TGTGCCAGCAGGATCGGGAGCGACACCGGGGAGCTGTTTTTT	CASRIGSDTGELFF	TRBJ2-2	.	.	TRBV11-2
TGCAGCGTTGCGTGGAGCGGGAGCTCTACAGATACGCAGTATTTT	CSVAWSGSSTDTQYF	TRBJ2-3	.	TRBD2	TRBV29-1
TGTGCCAGCAGCGCGGGACTAGCGGGAGGTGTTAGGGAGACCCAGTACTTC	CASSAGLAGGVRETQYF	TRBJ2-5	.	TRBD2	TRBV7-7
TGTGCCAGCAGCCTTAAAGAGACCCAGTACTTC	CASSLKETQYF	TRBJ2-5	.	.	TRBV5-6
TGTGCCAGCAGCTTCGCGGGAGGCTCGTACAATGAGCAGTTCTTC	CASSFAGGSYNEQFF	TRBJ2-1	.	TRBD2	TRBV7-3
TGTGCCAGCAGCCCCAGGGGGCAGTTCGCTGGAAACACCATATATTTT	CASSPRGQFAGNTIYF	TRBJ1-3	.	TRBD1	TRBV7-8
TGTGCCAGCAGCTTAGCGGGCCAATCTGGGGCCAACGTCCTGACTTTC	CASSLAGQSGANVLTF	TRBJ2-6	once	.	TRBV5-4
TGTGCCATCACTATGACAGGGGGGAACACCGGGGAGCTGTTTTTT	CAITMTGGNTGELFF	TRBJ2-2	.	TRBD1	TRBV10-3
TGTGCCAGCAGCCCGAGCCGGGGAGGGGCTGAAGCTTTCTTT	CASSPSRGGAEAFF	TRBJ1-1	.	.	TRBV14
TGTGCCAGCAGCTTAGGGCCGTCTAGCGGGACGACAGATACGCAGTATTTT	CASSLGPSSGTTDTQYF	TRBJ2-3	.	TRBD2	TRBV11-3
TGTGCCAGCAGCTTGATGAACAGGGCGCGAGATGGCTACACCTTC	CASSLMNRARDGYTF	TRBJ1-2	.	.	TRBV5-4
TGTGCCAGCAGCTTAGGGACTAATTACAATGAGCAGTTCTTC	CASSLGTNYNEQFF	TRBJ2-1	.	TRBD2	TRBV7-3
TGTGCCAGTAGTATACCGGGGGTGGACACCGGGGAGCTGTTTTTT	CASSIPGVDTGELFF	TRBJ2-2	.	.	TRBV19
TGTGCCAGCAGCCCCATGGGACAGAGCTCCTACAATGAGCAGTTCTTC	CASSPMGQSSYNEQFF	TRBJ2-1	.	TRBD1	TRBV9
TGTTCCAGCAGCTTAGTAGCGGGCTACGAGCAGTACTTC	CSSSLVAGYEQYF	TRBJ2-7	once	TRBD2	TRBV7-9
TGTGCCAGCAATCGAGGACTAGCGAACACTGAAGCTTTCTTT	CASNRGLANTEAFF	TRBJ1-1	.	.	TRBV14
TGTGCCAGCAGTGAACGGGCCCCCGGGGATCTTTACAGGGAATCCAAAAACATTCAGTACTTC	CASSERAPGDLYRESKNIQYF	TRBJ2-4	.	.	TRBV6-1
TGTGCCAGCGCTCGGACAGGGGGAAACATTCAGTACTTC	CASARTGGNIQYF	TRBJ2-4	once	TRBD1	TRBV5-6
TGTGCCAGCAGCTTCGGACAGGGGAAAGGCTACACCTTC	CASSFGQGKGYTF	TRBJ1-2	.	TRBD1	TRBV27
TGTGCCAGCAGTTACCTCCGCAATGAGCAGTTCTTC	CASSYLRNEQFF	TRBJ2-1	once	.	TRBV6-5
TGTGCCAGCAGCCGGACTAGCGGGACAAGCACGCAGTATTTT	CASSRTSGTSTQYF	TRBJ2-3	.	TRBD2	TRBV6-5
TGCGCCAGCAGCTTGGCGGGGGATAAGACCCAGTACTTC	CASSLAGDKTQYF	TRBJ2-5	.	.	TRBV5-1
TGTGCTAGTCTGGCGTATGGCGGCGGAAAACTGTTTTTT	CASLAYGGGKLFF	TRBJ1-4	once	.	TRBV12-5
TGTGCCAGTTTCCGGGACAGGGACGGTTTGACTGAAGCTTTCTTT	CASFRDRDGLTEAFF	TRBJ1-1	.	TRBD1	TRBV6-5
TGCGCCAGCAGCCAAGCGGGGATTGGGTATAATTCACCCCTCCACTTT	CASSQAGIGYNSPLHF	TRBJ1-6	few	.	TRBV4-1
TGTGCCAGCAGCTTAGCGGGAAACAATGAGCAGTTCTTC	CASSLAGNNEQFF	TRBJ2-1	.	.	TRBV13
TGCGCCAGCAGCCAAGAATTGCGGACAGGGTCGACAGATACGCAGTATTTT	CASSQELRTGSTDTQYF	TRBJ2-3	.	TRBD1	TRBV4-3
TGTGCCAGCTCACAGGGACAGCCCGGATCAGGGAATCAGCCCCAGCATTTT	CASSQGQPGSGNQPQHF	TRBJ1-5	.	TRBD1	TRBV18
TGTGCCAGCAGCTTGGACTTTCAAGAGATCCAGTACTTC	CASSLDFQEIQYF	TRBJ2-5	.	.	TRBV5-4
TGCGCCAGCAGCTTGGGGGGACAGTCTACGGGTTATGGCTACACCTTC	CASSLGGQSTGYGYTF	TRBJ1-2	.	TRBD1	TRBV5-1
TGTGCCAGCCAGATACAGGGATTGGGGGAAAAACTGTTTTTT	CASQIQGLGEKLFF	TRBJ1-4	.	.	TRBV19
TGTGCCAGCAGCTTAGTGCTAGCGGGAGACACCGGGGAGCTGTTTTTT	CASSLVLAGDTGELFF	TRBJ2-2	.	TRBD2	TRBV7-9
TGTGCCACCAGCAGAGGACTAGCGGGAGCTGGGGCCAACGTCCTGACTTTC	CATSRGLAGAGANVLTF	TRBJ2-6	.	TRBD2	TRBV15
TGTGCCAGCTCACCTCTCGCAGGGGAAGCTTTCTTT	CASSPLAGEAFF	TRBJ1-1	few	.	TRBV18
TGTGCCAGCAGTGAAGCTCTCAGGGGGACTAATGAAAAACTGTTTTTT	CASSEALRGTNEKLFF	TRBJ1-4	.	TRBD1	TRBV6-1
TGTGCCAGCTCACCACCCCAGGGTGCGGGAGTTAAGTACACCTTC	CASSPPQGAGVKYTF	TRBJ1-2	.	.	TRBV18
TGCGCCAGCAGCCAAGGTTTAACTAGCCGCACAGATACGCAGTATTTT	CASSQGLTSRTDTQYF	TRBJ2-3	.	.	TRBV4-1
TGTGCCAGCAGCTTAGATCTAGCGGGAGTTGCAGATACGCAGTATTTT	CASSLDLAGVADTQYF	TRBJ2-3	.	TRBD2	TRBV7-9
TGTGCCAGTAGTAGGGACTTGACAGTCTACAATGAGCAGTTCTTC	CASSRDLTVYNEQFF	TRBJ2-1	.	.	TRBV19
TGTGCCAGCAGTGACCTTCCTTCAGCCAAAAACATTCAGTACTTC	CASSDLPSAKNIQYF	TRBJ2-4	.	.	TRBV2
TGCGCCAGCAGCCAATCCTCAGGGGGGTCCACAGATACGCAGTATTTT	CASSQSSGGSTDTQYF	TRBJ2-3	.	.	TRBV4-3
TGTGCCAGTAGTACCTTAGCGGGAGCCCCAGATACGCAGTATTTT	CASSTLAGAPDTQYF	TRBJ2-3	.	TRBD2	TRBV19
TGTGCCAGCTCACGCAACTTGGGACTAGCGGAAAGGAGTGAGCAGTTCTTC	CASSRNLGLAERSEQFF	TRBJ2-1	once	TRBD2	TRBV18